This is a list of T cell receptor beta chains from one sample in a study of T cell responses to AZD1222 COVID-19 vaccine. Generated by immunoSEQ multiplex PCR, the TCRdb table keeps only in-frame clones and is missing some. The sample has more than 95,000 clones; around 90% are singletons. The sample in question was peripheral blood, obtained on day 0 of AZD1222 vaccination. These TCRs come from an adult in good health. Both conserved end residues are part of each CDR3. Each record gives: CDR3 length, D gene, J gene, clone size, V gene, CDR3 DNA, CDR3 protein. D genes are given only for firm matches. Not every row has a clone size; where given, it reads once, few, many or a size class.

len: 14
d_gene: NA
j_gene: TRBJ1-1
abundance: NA
v_gene: TRBV18
CDR3nt: TGTGCCAGCTCACCCTCGGCAGGGAACACTGAAGCTTTCTTT
CDR3aa: CASSPSAGNTEAFF

len: 13
d_gene: NA
j_gene: TRBJ2-7
abundance: few
v_gene: TRBV2
CDR3nt: TGTGCCAGCAGTATGATTTTGGCTGGCGAGCAGTACTTC
CDR3aa: CASSMILAGEQYF

len: 14
d_gene: NA
j_gene: TRBJ2-1
abundance: NA
v_gene: TRBV11-3
CDR3nt: TGTGCCAGCAGCTTAGGGGTGGCCTACAATGAGCAGTTCTTC
CDR3aa: CASSLGVAYNEQFF

len: 14
d_gene: TRBD2
j_gene: TRBJ2-5
abundance: NA
v_gene: TRBV6-2/TRBV6-3
CDR3nt: TGTGCCAGCAGTCATAGCGGGTCGGGGAAGACCCAGTACTTC
CDR3aa: CASSHSGSGKTQYF

len: 13
d_gene: NA
j_gene: TRBJ2-1
abundance: NA
v_gene: TRBV7-2
CDR3nt: TGTGCCAGCAGCTACATAACTAACAATGAGCAGTTCTTC
CDR3aa: CASSYITNNEQFF

len: 12
d_gene: NA
j_gene: TRBJ2-1
abundance: NA
v_gene: TRBV6-4
CDR3nt: TGTGCCAGCAGTGTGGGGGCCGGTGAGCAGTTCTTC
CDR3aa: CASSVGAGEQFF

len: 15
d_gene: TRBD1
j_gene: TRBJ2-1
abundance: NA
v_gene: TRBV11-3
CDR3nt: TGTGCCAGCAGCCCGATAGGACAGGGGGTGGGTGAGCAGTTCTTC
CDR3aa: CASSPIGQGVGEQFF

len: 15
d_gene: TRBD1
j_gene: TRBJ2-7
abundance: NA
v_gene: TRBV7-2
CDR3nt: TGTGCCAGCAGCTTAGCCGGGACAGGCTTCTACGAGCAGTACTTC
CDR3aa: CASSLAGTGFYEQYF

len: 14
d_gene: TRBD2
j_gene: TRBJ2-3
abundance: NA
v_gene: TRBV7-2
CDR3nt: TGTGCCAGCAGCCCGCGGACTAGGCGGGATACGCAGTATTTT
CDR3aa: CASSPRTRRDTQYF

len: 13
d_gene: NA
j_gene: TRBJ1-1
abundance: NA
v_gene: TRBV5-1
CDR3nt: TGCGCCAGCAGCCTGGACAAGAACACTGAAGCTTTCTTT
CDR3aa: CASSLDKNTEAFF

len: 15
d_gene: TRBD1
j_gene: TRBJ2-7
abundance: NA
v_gene: TRBV7-2
CDR3nt: TGTGCCAGCAGCCCCCCGGGACAGAGCTCCTACGAGCAGTACTTC
CDR3aa: CASSPPGQSSYEQYF

len: 13
d_gene: NA
j_gene: TRBJ1-2
abundance: NA
v_gene: TRBV5-4
CDR3nt: TGTGCCAGCAGCTTTAACACCAACTATGGCTACACCTTC
CDR3aa: CASSFNTNYGYTF

len: 17
d_gene: TRBD2
j_gene: TRBJ2-3
abundance: NA
v_gene: TRBV7-2
CDR3nt: TGTGCCAGCAGCTTAGAAGGTCCAGCGGGAGGAGGAGATACGCAGTATTTT
CDR3aa: CASSLEGPAGGGDTQYF

len: 17
d_gene: NA
j_gene: TRBJ1-2
abundance: NA
v_gene: TRBV4-1
CDR3nt: TGCGCCAGCAGCCCAGCCTCAGGGCAGGGGACGGTCTATGGCTACACCTTC
CDR3aa: CASSPASGQGTVYGYTF

len: 17
d_gene: TRBD2
j_gene: TRBJ2-1
abundance: NA
v_gene: TRBV19
CDR3nt: TGTGCCAGTAGTATCGCGGCTAGCGGGGGGGCATACAATGAGCAGTTCTTC
CDR3aa: CASSIAASGGAYNEQFF

len: 11
d_gene: NA
j_gene: TRBJ1-2
abundance: NA
v_gene: TRBV12-1
CDR3nt: TGTGCCAGCAGCACGGTGACTACCTACACCTTC
CDR3aa: CASSTVTTYTF

len: 14
d_gene: NA
j_gene: TRBJ2-7
abundance: NA
v_gene: TRBV3-1/TRBV3-2
CDR3nt: TGTGCCAGCAGCCCACAGGGAGCTTCCTACGAGCAGTACTTC
CDR3aa: CASSPQGASYEQYF

len: 15
d_gene: NA
j_gene: TRBJ1-5
abundance: few
v_gene: TRBV25-1
CDR3nt: TGTGCCAGCAGTGAGTGGGGCAGGGAGGATCAGCCCCAGCATTTT
CDR3aa: CASSEWGREDQPQHF

len: 16
d_gene: TRBD1
j_gene: TRBJ1-4
abundance: NA
v_gene: TRBV27
CDR3nt: TGTGCCAGCAGTTCTCGTCCCGGGACAGAAAATGAAAAACTGTTTTTT
CDR3aa: CASSSRPGTENEKLFF

len: 17
d_gene: TRBD1
j_gene: TRBJ2-1
abundance: few
v_gene: TRBV19
CDR3nt: TGTGCCAGTAGCACAGGGGAGATAGCCCTTTCCTACAATGAGCAGTTCTTC
CDR3aa: CASSTGEIALSYNEQFF

len: 15
d_gene: TRBD1
j_gene: TRBJ1-2
abundance: NA
v_gene: TRBV7-2
CDR3nt: TGTGCCAGCAGCTTAGGGGGACAGACGTTGTGGGGCTACACCTTC
CDR3aa: CASSLGGQTLWGYTF

len: 13
d_gene: TRBD1
j_gene: TRBJ1-2
abundance: NA
v_gene: TRBV6-4
CDR3nt: TGTGCCAGCAGTGACAACAGGGGCTATGGCTACACCTTC
CDR3aa: CASSDNRGYGYTF

len: 13
d_gene: NA
j_gene: TRBJ1-1
abundance: NA
v_gene: TRBV7-3
CDR3nt: TGTGCCAGCAGCTCCTCGAGGGAGGGGGAAGCTTTCTTT
CDR3aa: CASSSSREGEAFF